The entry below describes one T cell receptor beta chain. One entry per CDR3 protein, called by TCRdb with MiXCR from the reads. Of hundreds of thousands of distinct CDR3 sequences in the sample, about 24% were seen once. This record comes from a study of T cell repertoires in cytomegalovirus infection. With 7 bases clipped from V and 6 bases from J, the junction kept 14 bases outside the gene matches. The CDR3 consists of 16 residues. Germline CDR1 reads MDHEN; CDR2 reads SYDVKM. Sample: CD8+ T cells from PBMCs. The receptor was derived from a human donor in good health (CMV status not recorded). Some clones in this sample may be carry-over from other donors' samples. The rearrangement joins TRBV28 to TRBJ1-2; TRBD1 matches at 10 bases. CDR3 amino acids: CASTPRPPDRGNGYTF. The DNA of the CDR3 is TGTGCCAGCACCCCTCGACCCCCGGACAGGGGGAATGGCTACACCTTC.